The next 31 T cell receptor beta chains were all read from a single sample in a study of early T cells in non-severe SARS-CoV-2 infection. TCRdb redid the calling of the 5' RACE reads with MiXCR, one entry per CDR3 protein. The sample yields tens of thousands of distinct CDR3 sequences, roughly 12% seen once. Sequenced sample: whole blood. Every receptor here comes from an adult who was a healthcare worker with PCR-confirmed SARS-CoV-2 infection or an uninfected control (not recorded which).

This clonotype was counted a few times. This chain links TRBV18 with TRBJ1-2; D is ambiguous. Trimming removed 3 bases from V and 1 base from J, with 9 bases in between. Germline V lookup: CDR1 KGHSH, CDR2 LQKENI. This CDR3 spans 14 amino acids. CDR3 amino acids: CASSPPGDNYGYTF. In DNA form, the CDR3 reads TGTGCCAGCTCACCCCCTGGGGATAACTATGGCTACACCTTC.

This clonotype was seen a few times. The genes are TRBV10-3 and TRBJ2-7; TRBD2 might be the D (7 bases). From germline, CDR1 is ENHRY and CDR2 SYGVKD. The CDR3 runs to 13 residues. Trimming took off 11 bases at V and 2 bases at J, with 16 bases between the two ends. The DNA of the CDR3 is TGTGCCGCGAGGGGGGGAGCCACCTACGAGCAGTACTTC. Translation gives CAARGGATYEQYF.

As for this clonotype: This may be a read error, as it is one base from a much larger clone. The rearrangement links TRBV3-1 to TRBJ2-7; 10 positions match TRBD1. The V gene's germline CDR1 is LGHDT and CDR2 YNNKEL (reference sequence). The CDR3 sequence is 15 residues long. CDR3 amino acids: CTSSQSGTGAYEQYF. CDR3 nucleotide sequence: TGTACCAGCAGCCAATCCGGGACAGGGGCCTACGAGCAGTACTTC.

There are many counts of this clonotype. J is TRBJ1-6 and V is TRBV7-9, with TRBD1 as a possible D gene (5 bases). In germline, CDR1 is SEHNR, CDR2 FQNEAQ (reference sequence). This CDR3 contains 12 residues. Between the trimmed V and J ends, which lost 6 bases and 9 bases, there was a span of 9 bases. The chain's CDR3 is CASRSGGSPLHF. The DNA of the CDR3 is TGTGCCAGCAGGAGCGGGGGTTCACCCCTCCACTTT. The variable domain in full, completed from reference TRBV7-9 and TRBJ1-6, reads DTGVSQNPRHKITKRGQNVTFRCDPISEHNRLYWYRQTLGQGPEFLTYFQNEAQLEKSRLLSDRFSAERPKGSFSTLEIQRTEQGDSAMYLCASRSGGSPLHFGNGTRLTVT.

J is TRBJ2-3 and V is TRBV11-2; possible D gene TRBD2, 6 bases. V was trimmed by 7 bases and J by 1 base, leaving 15 bases between them. CDR1 and CDR2 from the germline V gene are SGHAT and FQNNGV. The CDR3 is 15 amino acids. CDR3 sequence: CASKEGSWGTDTQYF. The DNA for the CDR3 is TGTGCCAGCAAGGAGGGTAGCTGGGGCACAGATACGCAGTATTTT.

This clonotype was counted between two and nine times. This chain links TRBV5-1 with TRBJ2-1, with D tentatively TRBD2 (6 bases). This CDR3 is 14 amino acids long. The V gene's germline CDR1 is SGHRS and CDR2 YFSETQ. The germline V and J ends were trimmed by 3 bases and 0 bases, with 7 bases remaining between them. CDR3 nucleotide sequence: TGCGCCAGCAGCTCCGGGGGCTCCTACAATGAGCAGTTCTTC. The encoded protein is CASSSGGSYNEQFF.

The chain employs TRBV14 and TRBJ2-1; D is possibly TRBD2 (5 bases). CDR1 is SGHDN and CDR2 is FVKESK in the germline V gene. Trimming cost V 2 bases and J 4 bases, with 15 bases left between them. The CDR3 runs to 16 residues. CDR3 bases: TGTGCCAGCAGCCAAACCTTGACTACCACTTACAATGAGCAGTTCTTC. Protein product: CASSQTLTTTYNEQFF. The full variable domain, completed using reference TRBV14 and TRBJ2-1, is EAGVTQFPSHSVIEKGQTVTLRCDPISGHDNLYWYRRVMGKEIKFLLHFVKESKQDESGMPNNRFLAERTGGTYSTLKVQPAELEDSGVYFCASSQTLTTTYNEQFFGPGTRLTVL.

This clonotype showed up many times. The V call is TRBV11-2, the J call TRBJ2-1; tentatively, D is TRBD2 (7 bases). V lost 5 bases, J lost 7 bases, and 18 bases lay in between. The CDR3 contains 15 residues. Germline lookup yields CDR1 SGHAT and CDR2 FQNNGV. The CDR3 spells CASSRLHGGANEQFF. CDR3 nucleotides: TGTGCCAGCAGCCGATTGCATGGGGGGGCGAATGAGCAGTTCTTC.

This clonotype was picked up a small number of times. The rearrangement uses TRBV12-3 or TRBV12-4 and TRBJ2-1; D not certain. There are 14 residues in the CDR3. Trimming took off 7 bases at V and 0 bases at J, with 10 bases between the two ends. The CDR3 loop is CASTPRVSYNEQFF. The CDR3 DNA sequence: TGTGCCAGCACCCCCCGGGTCTCCTACAATGAGCAGTTCTTC.

This chain joins TRBV4-1 and TRBJ2-7; D is possibly TRBD1 or TRBD2 (5 bases each). The CDR3 runs to 15 residues. The V end lost 0 bases, the J end lost 3 bases, and 12 bases lay between the germline ends. CDR1 and CDR2 (germline): MGHRA, YSYEKL. CDR3: CASSQDETGHYEQYF. The CDR3 nucleotides are TGCGCCAGCAGCCAAGATGAAACGGGGCACTACGAGCAGTACTTC.

This clonotype was seen a few times. The V gene is TRBV6-5, the J gene TRBJ1-1; tentative D call: TRBD1 (5 bases). The germline V gene has CDR1 MNHEY and CDR2 SVGAGI. The CDR3 consists of 15 residues. The germline V and J ends were trimmed by 5 bases and 5 bases, with 18 bases remaining between them. CDR3 loop: CASSVHRGGSTEAFF. The CDR3 DNA reads TGTGCCAGCAGTGTCCACCGGGGGGGGAGTACTGAAGCTTTCTTT.

The rearrangement uses TRBV7-2 and TRBJ2-1; D possibly matches TRBD1 or TRBD2 (6 bases each). The V gene's germline CDR1 is SGHTA and CDR2 FQGNSA. Trimming took 5 bases from V and 8 from J, leaving 16 bases between them. The CDR3 totals 14 residues. The CDR3 nucleotides read TGTGCCAGCAGCCTAACTAGGGGGGCTGATGAGCAGTTCTTC. This translates into CASSLTRGADEQFF. The full variable domain, rest sourced from reference TRBV7-2 and TRBJ2-1, is GAGVSQSPSNKVTEKGKDVELRCDPISGHTALYWYRQSLGQGLEFLIYFQGNSAPDKSGLPSDRFSAERTGGSVSTLTIQRTQQEDSAVYLCASSLTRGADEQFFGPGTRLTVL.

This clonotype was recorded at least ten times. The chain is built from TRBV5-4 and TRBJ1-6; weak D call: TRBD1 (5 bases). Germline assignment: CDR1 SGHNT and CDR2 YYREEE (reference sequence). Trimming removed 5 bases from V and 4 bases from J, with 16 bases in between. The CDR3 loop spans 16 amino acids. This chain's CDR3 is CASRPTEGPYNSPLHF. CDR3 bases: TGTGCCAGCAGGCCTACCGAGGGACCGTATAATTCACCCCTCCACTTT.

The rearrangement uses TRBV7-9 and TRBJ1-2; D is possibly TRBD1 (5 bases). CDR1 and CDR2 from the germline V gene are SEHNR and FQNEAQ (reference sequence). CDR3 length: 18 residues. Trimming removed 2 bases at V and 3 bases at J, with 22 bases between. The CDR3 nucleotides are TGTGCCAGCAGCTTAAGGAGGGACGTAGGACGGTTGGACTATGGCTACACCTTC. It translates to CASSLRRDVGRLDYGYTF.

This chain links TRBV25-1 with TRBJ2-6; D might be TRBD1 or TRBD2, each matching 5 bases. The CDR3 is 16 amino acids. Germline V gene lookup returns CDR1 MGHDK and CDR2 SYGVNS. V lost 8 bases and J 0 bases, leaving 14 bases between the germline ends. Here the CDR3 DNA reads TGTGCCAGCTGGGGGACCCCCCGCTCTGGGGCCAACGTCCTGACTTTC. This translates into CASWGTPRSGANVLTF.

This clonotype came up a few times. The rearrangement uses TRBV2 and TRBJ2-1, with D possibly matching TRBD2 (6 bases). The ends were cut back, 6 bases at V and 4 bases at J, with 10 bases in the middle. The length of the CDR3 is 13 residues. Germline CDR1 and CDR2: SNHLY and FYNNEI. In nucleotides, the CDR3 is TGTGCCAGCAGGGTGGCGGGGTACAATGAGCAGTTCTTC. Translation gives CASRVAGYNEQFF.

This clonotype came up many times. The chain combines TRBV12-3 or TRBV12-4 with TRBJ2-5, with no clear D. Trimming pared 3 bases from V and 5 bases from J, leaving 10 bases between. CDR3 length: 13 residues. This CDR3 reads CASSLDLGETQYF. The CDR3 DNA reads as TGTGCCAGCAGTTTGGATCTTGGGGAGACCCAGTACTTC.

The chain joins TRBV10-3 to TRBJ2-7, with D possibly matching TRBD2 (6 bases). This CDR3 spans 15 amino acids. Germline CDR1 ENHRY, CDR2 SYGVKD. V was clipped by 10 bases and J by 3 bases, with 22 bases between them. The CDR3 DNA reads as TGTGCCACCAAGCCCGGGACTGGGGGGTTCTACGAGCAGTACTTC. Encoded protein: CATKPGTGGFYEQYF.

This clonotype has a handful of counts. The rearrangement joins TRBV7-9 to TRBJ1-1; no definite D call. The CDR3 has 13 amino acids. The V gene lost 6 bases and the J gene lost 1 base, with 9 bases spanning the gap. Germline values: CDR1 SEHNR, CDR2 FQNEAQ (reference sequence). CDR3 amino acids: CASSVEWNTEAFF. In DNA form, the CDR3 reads TGTGCCAGCAGTGTGGAGTGGAACACTGAAGCTTTCTTT.

This clonotype was seen a handful of times. V and J are TRBV29-1 and TRBJ1-2; D ambiguous. Between the trimmed V and J ends, which lost 3 bases and 6 bases, there was a span of 11 bases. The length of the CDR3 is 12 residues. Per germline, CDR1 SQVTM and CDR2 ANQGSEA. The CDR3 nucleotides are TGCAGCGTTGATAGCGGCAGAGATGGCTACACCTTC. Translating it yields CSVDSGRDGYTF.

This clonotype was counted ten times or more. The chain recombines TRBV10-3 with TRBJ2-5, with D tentatively TRBD1 (6 bases). CDR1 and CDR2 from the germline V gene are ENHRY and SYGVKD. The CDR3 has 15 amino acids. The V end was cut by 0 bases, the J end by 2 bases, with 10 bases between. CDR3 sequence: CAISESQGQQETQYF. The CDR3, as DNA: TGTGCCATCAGTGAGTCGCAGGGACAACAAGAGACCCAGTACTTC.

Many counts were recorded for this clonotype. V is TRBV10-2 and J is TRBJ2-3; D unresolved. Germline V lookup: CDR1 WSHSY, CDR2 SAAADI. Trimming left V 7 bases short and J 7 bases short, with 15 bases between. The CDR3 has 13 residues. CDR3 loop: CASTPLLAYTQYF. CDR3 coding DNA: TGCGCCAGCACCCCCCTCTTGGCGTATACGCAGTATTTT.

This clonotype has more than one count but fewer than ten. The chain couples TRBV20-1 to TRBJ2-3; D is perhaps TRBD2 (6 bases). The CDR3 contains 14 residues. Per germline, CDR1 DFQATT and CDR2 SNEGSKA (reference sequence). V was trimmed by 3 bases and J by 2 bases, leaving 12 bases between them. CDR3 sequence (DNA): TGCAGTGCTAGGGGACTTCAAGACACAGATACGCAGTATTTT. This gives the protein CSARGLQDTDTQYF.

In its sample, this clonotype was seen many times. The rearrangement joins TRBV6-5 to TRBJ2-2; a possible D gene is TRBD1 (5 bases). There are 14 residues in the CDR3. CDR1 is MNHEY, CDR2 SVGAGI, per germline. V was shortened by 7 bases and J by 0 bases, with 9 bases between the two germline ends. The CDR3 loop reads CASNSRANTGELFF. The CDR3 DNA reads as TGTGCCAGCAACAGCAGGGCGAACACCGGGGAGCTGTTTTTT.

This clonotype was seen more than once but under ten times. The CDR3 loop reads CASSAQGGNTGELFF. The CDR3 coding sequence is TGTGCCAGCAGCGCCCAGGGGGGGAACACCGGGGAGCTGTTTTTT. This sequence joins TRBV5-4 and TRBJ2-2, with a possible D match to TRBD1 (7 bases). CDR1 is SGHNT and CDR2 is YYREEE in the germline V gene (reference sequence). Trimming shortened V by 4 bases and J by 1 base, and 11 bases separated the two germline ends. The length of the CDR3 is 15 residues.

Ten or more counts support this clonotype. The chain couples TRBV27 to TRBJ1-2; possible D gene TRBD1, 5 bases. Per germline, CDR1 MNHEY and CDR2 SMNVEV (reference sequence). The V and J ends lost 1 base and 8 bases respectively, with 11 bases between them. This CDR3 comprises 13 residues. CDR3 sequence: CASSLYEGTGYTF. CDR3 DNA: TGTGCCAGCAGTTTATACGAGGGGACCGGCTACACCTTC.

This clonotype was recorded a few times. V and J are TRBV11-2 and TRBJ1-1; TRBD1 might be the D (6 bases). Looked up from germline, CDR1 is SGHAT and CDR2 is FQNNGV. V was cut by 4 bases and J by 2 bases, with 14 bases left in between. The CDR3 is 15 residues long. Here the CDR3 DNA reads TGTGCCAGCAGCTCCCTAGGGGGGGGAAACACTGAAGCTTTCTTT. Translating gives CASSSLGGGNTEAFF. Using reference TRBV11-2 and TRBJ1-1 for the parts outside the CDR3, the full variable domain is EAGVAQSPRYKIIEKRQSVAFWCNPISGHATLYWYQQILGQGPKLLIQFQNNGVVDDSQLPKDRFSAERLKGVDSTLKIQPAKLEDSAVYLCASSSLGGGNTEAFFGQGTRLTVV.

This clonotype has a handful of counts. The V and J genes are TRBV29-1 and TRBJ2-7; 8 bases agree with TRBD1. The V gene end was trimmed by 4 bases and the J gene end by 2 bases; junction bases not matched to a gene: 7. Germline values: CDR1 SQVTM, CDR2 ANQGSEA. This CDR3 contains 14 residues. The CDR3 region is CSVATGQGTYEQYF. In DNA form, the CDR3 reads TGCAGCGTTGCCACCGGACAGGGCACCTACGAGCAGTACTTC.

The CDR3 spells CSGGLRDGTQYF. CDR3 DNA sequence: TGCAGCGGGGGACTGCGGGACGGGACCCAGTACTTC. This chain joins TRBV29-1 and TRBJ2-5, with a tentative D call TRBD2 (6 bases). With 7 bases removed from V and 7 bases from J, the gap between germline ends came to 16 bases. The V gene's germline CDR1 is SQVTM and CDR2 ANQGSEA. The CDR3 is 12 residues long.

This clonotype was detected many times. The V call is TRBV3-1, the J call TRBJ1-5; 7 bases align to TRBD1. The CDR3 length is 16 residues. CDR1 and CDR2 (germline): LGHDT, YNNKEL (reference sequence). V dropped 1 base and J dropped 9; count of bases not matched to a gene: 12. The chain's CDR3 is CASSQGTTGPRWPQHF. CDR3 coding DNA: TGTGCCAGCAGCCAAGGGACGACAGGGCCCCGATGGCCCCAGCATTTT.

There are many counts of this clonotype. The rearrangement uses TRBV12-3 or TRBV12-4 and TRBJ2-7; D uncertain. V was trimmed by 5 bases and J by 2 bases, leaving 10 bases between them. CDR3 size: 13 residues. For the CDR3, the DNA is TGTGCCAGCAGTCACACAGAGACCTACGAGCAGTACTTC. Translating it yields CASSHTETYEQYF.